These 17 T cell receptor beta chains share one sample of origin, sequenced in a study of CD8 T cells in ankylosing spondylitis. MiXCR, run by TCRdb on the 5' RACE reads, gives a single entry per CDR3 protein. In the table there are tens of thousands of distinct CDR3 sequences, about 2.6% of which are singletons. Sequencing was performed on blood, either unsorted or a sorted T cell fraction (not recorded which). All receptors come from a female donor with ankylosing spondylitis or in good health (not recorded which).

This clonotype was seen repeatedly, ten times or more. The CDR3, as DNA: TGTGCCAGCAGCCCCACCGGGCCCCGTTGGGACTATGGCTACACCTTC. The encoded protein is CASSPTGPRWDYGYTF. V usage is TRBV9 and J usage is TRBJ1-2; the D is unclear. Germline V CDR1 and CDR2: SGDLS, YYNGEE. The CDR3 spans 16 residues. Deletions cut 4 bases from V and 3 bases from J, with 19 bases between. The variable domain in full, with the rest retrieved from reference TRBV9 and TRBJ1-2, is DSGVTQTPKHLITATGQRVTLRCSPRSGDLSVYWYQQSLDQGLQFLIQYYNGEERAKGNILERFSAQQFPDLHSELNLSSLELGDSALYFCASSPTGPRWDYGYTFGSGTRLTVV.

At least ten counts were recorded for this clonotype. The chain links TRBV9 to TRBJ2-1, with D tentatively TRBD2 (5 bases). V lost 0 bases and J lost 2, with 9 bases in between. CDR3 length: 15 amino acids. Germline V gene sequence: CDR1 SGDLS, CDR2 YYNGEE. The CDR3 reads CASSVDEGTYNEQFF. CDR3 DNA: TGTGCCAGCAGCGTAGACGAGGGAACCTACAATGAGCAGTTCTTC. Drawing the rest from reference TRBV9 and TRBJ2-1, the complete variable domain is DSGVTQTPKHLITATGQRVTLRCSPRSGDLSVYWYQQSLDQGLQFLIQYYNGEERAKGNILERFSAQQFPDLHSELNLSSLELGDSALYFCASSVDEGTYNEQFFGPGTRLTVL.

This clonotype was recorded at least ten times. CDR3 bases: TGTGCCAGCAGCCCGAGACTAGCGGCAGATACGCAGTATTTT. Translation gives CASSPRLAADTQYF. The rearrangement uses TRBV9 and TRBJ2-3; 9 nucleotides align to TRBD2. Germline loops: CDR1 SGDLS, CDR2 YYNGEE. With V trimmed by 4 bases and J by 4 bases, 4 bases remained unmatched. There are 14 residues in the CDR3.

This clonotype was picked up many times. CDR3 DNA: TGTGCCAGCAGCGTAGAAGTAGGAAAAGAGACCCAGTACTTC. It encodes CASSVEVGKETQYF. The V and J genes are TRBV9 and TRBJ2-5; D remains unclear. The CDR3 is 14 residues long. The germline V gene encodes CDR1 SGDLS and CDR2 YYNGEE. V lost 0 bases and J 3 bases, leaving 9 bases between the germline ends.

Ten or more counts support this clonotype. The chain uses TRBV9 and TRBJ2-5; TRBD1 agrees at 8 bases. CDR3 length: 17 residues. V lost 0 bases to trimming and J lost 2 bases; unmatched junction nucleotides: 9. Germline CDR1 SGDLS, CDR2 YYNGEE. CDR3 amino acids: CASSVGAADRAQETQYF. DNA of the CDR3: TGTGCCAGCAGCGTAGGGGCGGCGGACAGGGCTCAAGAGACCCAGTACTTC.

This clonotype was observed at least ten times. The chain recombines TRBV12-3 or TRBV12-4 with TRBJ2-3; D may be TRBD1 (5 bases). Trimming removed 3 bases from V and 4 bases from J, with 11 bases in between. The CDR3 length is 14 residues. CDR3 region: CASSFQGAADTQYF. In DNA form, the CDR3 reads TGTGCCAGCAGTTTCCAGGGCGCGGCAGATACGCAGTATTTT.

This clonotype was picked up many times. The rearrangement uses TRBV9 and TRBJ2-7; TRBD2 is a possible D gene (5 bases). CDR1 SGDLS and CDR2 YYNGEE come from the germline V gene. V was clipped by 0 bases and J by 4 bases, with 11 bases between them. The CDR3 has 14 residues. The CDR3 DNA follows: TGTGCCAGCAGCGTAGAGAGGGATACATACGAGCAGTACTTC. Protein sequence: CASSVERDTYEQYF. The full variable domain, completed using reference TRBV9 and TRBJ2-7, is DSGVTQTPKHLITATGQRVTLRCSPRSGDLSVYWYQQSLDQGLQFLIQYYNGEERAKGNILERFSAQQFPDLHSELNLSSLELGDSALYFCASSVERDTYEQYFGPGTRLTVT.

This clonotype was seen many times. The chain recombines TRBV9 with TRBJ1-3; TRBD1 matches 9 bases. V lost 0 bases to trimming and J lost 0 bases; unmatched junction nucleotides: 7. The V gene's germline CDR1 is SGDLS and CDR2 YYNGEE. The CDR3 totals 18 residues. The CDR3 sequence: CASSVGTGATSSGNTIYF. CDR3 nucleotide sequence: TGTGCCAGCAGCGTAGGGACAGGGGCCACAAGCTCTGGAAACACCATATATTTT.

This clonotype was seen at least ten times. J is TRBJ2-2 and V is TRBV9; 8 bases match TRBD1. The CDR3 extends over 16 amino acids. CDR1 is SGDLS, CDR2 YYNGEE, per germline. The V gene end was trimmed by 4 bases and the J gene end by 6 bases; junction bases not matched to a gene: 11. CDR3 sequence (DNA): TGTGCCAGCAGCATCCCAAGACAGGGGACGGCCGGGGAGCTGTTTTTT. Translation: CASSIPRQGTAGELFF.

This clonotype was seen repeatedly, ten times or more. The CDR3 loop reads CASSVGGQLNTGELFF. CDR3 in DNA: TGTGCCAGCAGCGTAGGGGGACAGCTTAACACCGGGGAGCTGTTTTTT. V gene TRBV9 combines with J gene TRBJ2-2; 7 bases line up with TRBD1. Germline assignment: CDR1 SGDLS and CDR2 YYNGEE. There are 16 residues in the CDR3. With 0 bases clipped from V and 2 bases from J, the junction kept 4 bases outside the gene matches.

At least ten counts were recorded for this clonotype. V usage is TRBV9 and J usage is TRBJ2-2, with D perhaps TRBD2 (5 bases). The CDR3 totals 17 residues. V was trimmed by 10 bases and J by 4 bases, leaving 26 bases between them. CDR1 is SGDLS and CDR2 is YYNGEE in the germline V gene. In nucleotides, the CDR3 is TGTGCCTCCGGGAACATCGAGGGTGCACGAGGCACCGGGGAGCTGTTTTTT. Translated, it gives CASGNIEGARGTGELFF.

This clonotype came up many times. The chain links TRBV9 to TRBJ2-2, with 13 nucleotides matching TRBD2. V lost 4 bases and J lost 4; bases outside the gene matches: 13. Germline loops: CDR1 SGDLS, CDR2 YYNGEE. This CDR3 comprises 19 residues. The CDR3 DNA sequence: TGTGCCAGCAGCCGCGGACTAGCGGGGGATCCGGGCGGCACCGGGGAGCTGTTTTTT. Amino acids: CASSRGLAGDPGGTGELFF.

This clonotype has ten or more counts. The V call is TRBV9, the J call TRBJ2-7; D gene unclear. Germline CDR1 reads SGDLS; CDR2 reads YYNGEE. The V end lost 1 base, the J end lost 3 bases, and 14 bases lay between the germline ends. The CDR3 is 15 amino acids. CDR3 protein: CASSVTVGQNYEQYF. In DNA, the CDR3 is TGTGCCAGCAGCGTAACGGTTGGGCAGAACTACGAGCAGTACTTC.

This clonotype was seen ten or more times. The chain has TRBV9 and TRBJ1-5; tentative D call: TRBD1 (5 bases). From germline, CDR1 is SGDLS and CDR2 YYNGEE. The CDR3 sequence is 14 residues long. Trimming stripped 4 bases from V and 7 bases from J, with 15 bases between. In nucleotides, the CDR3 is TGTGCCAGCAGCCTAACGGGGGAAGGGCAGCCCCAGCATTTT. Amino acids: CASSLTGEGQPQHF. Using reference TRBV9 and TRBJ1-5 for the parts outside the CDR3, the full variable domain is DSGVTQTPKHLITATGQRVTLRCSPRSGDLSVYWYQQSLDQGLQFLIQYYNGEERAKGNILERFSAQQFPDLHSELNLSSLELGDSALYFCASSLTGEGQPQHFGDGTRLSIL.

A note on this clonotype: Being one base from a much bigger clone, this may be a read error. The V and J genes are TRBV9 and TRBJ2-1; possibly TRBD2 for D (6 bases). This CDR3 has 17 amino acids. The V end was cut by 4 bases, the J end by 6 bases, with 23 bases between. Germline V gene data show CDR1 as SGDLS and CDR2 as YYNGEE. The CDR3 protein is CASSPSGASRRGNEQFF. Here the CDR3 DNA reads TGTGCCAGCAGCCCCTCTGGGGCTAGCAGGAGGGGCAATGAGCAGTTCTTC. The full variable domain, with the rest looked up from reference TRBV9 and TRBJ2-1, is DSGVTQTPKHLITATGQRVTLRCSPRSGDLSVYWYQQSLDQGLQFLIQYYNGEERAKGNILERFSAQQFPDLHSELNLSSLELGDSALYFCASSPSGASRRGNEQFFGPGTRLTVL.

This clonotype was found many times. The chain links TRBV9 to TRBJ2-3, with 8 bases lining up with TRBD2. V lost 5 bases and J lost 2; bases outside the gene matches: 4. Germline assignment: CDR1 SGDLS and CDR2 YYNGEE. The CDR3 covers 14 residues. The CDR3 nucleotides read TGTGCCAGCAGTTTAGCGGGGTCCACAGATACGCAGTATTTT. Residues: CASSLAGSTDTQYF.

This clonotype was observed many times. The rearrangement uses TRBV9 and TRBJ1-2; D not resolved. Germline CDR1 reads SGDLS; CDR2 reads YYNGEE. The ends were cut back, 0 bases at V and 2 bases at J, with 8 bases in the middle. The CDR3 sequence is 14 residues long. The CDR3 bases are TGTGCCAGCAGCGTAGAAATGGAGAACTATGGCTACACCTTC. It is translated as CASSVEMENYGYTF.